This T cell receptor beta chain was documented in a study of tumor and adjacent non-tumor tissue in lung cancer. Looking at the study overall: Aged roughly 31 to 80 years, patients included roughly 10 men and 4 to 6 women with stage I to III disease. On average, productive TCRbeta reads reached about 4.17 million per sample. Study conclusions and caveats: Top 100 clones took a larger repertoire share in normal lung. Compared with tumor, normal lung showed significantly lower TCR diversity.

TCRbeta libraries were built with three rounds of nested PCR, modified from ARM-PCR. TCRdb analysed the multiplex PCR reads with MiXCR anew, one entry per CDR3 protein. This table has 65,000 to 70,000 distinct CDR3 sequences, 55% to 70% appearing once. As for this clonotype: Its target is unknown.

The template was RNA from unsorted bulk tissue. Sample: lung tumor tissue. This receptor was identified in a middle-aged man with non-small cell lung cancer.

CDR3 nucleotides: TGCGCCAGCAGTCGCAACATCAAGACTGAAGCTTTCTTT. Encoded protein: CASSRNIKTEAFF. The V call is TRBV10-2, the J call TRBJ1-1, with unresolved D. Germline V lookup: CDR1 WSHSY, CDR2 SAAADI. This CDR3 is 13 amino acids long. With 5 bases removed from V and 5 bases from J, the gap between germline ends came to 12 bases.